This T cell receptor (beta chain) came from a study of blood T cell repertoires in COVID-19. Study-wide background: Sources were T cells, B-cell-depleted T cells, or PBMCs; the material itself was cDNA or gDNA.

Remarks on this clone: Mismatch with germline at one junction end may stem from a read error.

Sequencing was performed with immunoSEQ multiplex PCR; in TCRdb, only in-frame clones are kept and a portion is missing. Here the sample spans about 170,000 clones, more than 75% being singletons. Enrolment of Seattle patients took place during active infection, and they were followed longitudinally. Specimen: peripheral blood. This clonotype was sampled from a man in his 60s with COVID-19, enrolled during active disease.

DNA of the CDR3: TGTGCTAGCAGCTTAGCGTGGGCAGCCCAAGAGACCCAGTACTTC. Amino acids: CASSLAWAAQETQYF. V usage is TRBV7-7 and J usage is TRBJ2-5; TRBD2 might be the D (5 bases). This CDR3 region has 15 residues. CDR1 and CDR2 from the germline V gene are SSHAT and FNYEAQ (reference sequence).